The 5 T cell receptor beta chains listed next were all sequenced from one sample in a study of PD-1 and CTLA-4 blockade in melanoma. The repertoire was sequenced with immunoSEQ multiplex PCR; TCRdb's copy has only in-frame clones and lacks some. The sample gives about 30,000 clones, about 88% of which show up once; over 7% is in the top ten. Sequencing was performed on CD8+ T cells from peripheral blood, taken before anti-PD-1 treatment. These receptor sequences come from a human donor with melanoma.

This clone has just a few counts. The CDR3, as DNA: TGTGCCAGCAGCCTTTTAACAGACTACTATGGCTACACCTTC. Its protein is CASSLLTDYYGYTF. This sequence joins TRBV6-6 and TRBJ1-2; no firm D call. Deletions cut 6 bases from V and 3 bases from J, with 14 bases between. The germline CDR1 and CDR2 sequences are MNHNY and SVGAGI (reference sequence). The CDR3 is made up of 14 amino acids.

The genes are TRBV7-2 and TRBJ2-1, with 8 bases fitting TRBD2. J was trimmed by 5 bases and V by 1 base; bases with no gene match: 7. CDR3 length equals 16 residues. Germline CDR1 reads SGHTA; CDR2 reads FQGNSA. CDR3 amino acids: CASSLDVTGGNNEQFF. The CDR3 region has the DNA TGTGCCAGCAGCTTAGATGTCACGGGAGGGAACAATGAGCAGTTCTTC.

The V call is TRBV5-1, the J call TRBJ2-2; perhaps TRBD1 as D (5 bases). Germline V gene sequence: CDR1 SGHRS, CDR2 YFSETQ. The CDR3 extends over 15 amino acids. V lost 0 bases, J lost 4 bases, and 10 bases lay in between. Here the CDR3 reads CASSLVGVATGELFF. In DNA form, the CDR3 reads TGCGCCAGCAGCTTGGTAGGGGTAGCCACCGGGGAGCTGTTTTTT.

The chain links TRBV19 to TRBJ2-6; D is possibly TRBD1 (5 bases). Trimming took 7 bases from V and 0 from J, leaving 10 bases between them. Germline assignment: CDR1 LNHDA and CDR2 SQIVND (reference sequence). The CDR3 extends over 15 amino acids. As DNA, the CDR3 is TGTGCCAGTACCATGGGGCTCTCTGGGGCCAACGTCCTGACTTTC. Translating it yields CASTMGLSGANVLTF. Full variable domain (rest looked up from reference TRBV19 and TRBJ2-6): DGGITQSPKYLFRKEGQNVTLSCEQNLNHDAMYWYRQDPGQGLRLIYYSQIVNDFQKGDIAEGYSVSREKKESFPLTVTSAQKNPTAFYLCASTMGLSGANVLTFGAGSRLTVL.

The genes are TRBV7-8 and TRBJ1-3; D unresolved. With 7 bases removed from V and 0 bases from J, the gap between germline ends came to 7 bases. The germline V gene has CDR1 SGHVS and CDR2 FQNEAQ. The CDR3 sequence is 13 residues long. The CDR3, as DNA: TGTGCCAGCAAAGAGGCCTCTGGAAACACCATATATTTT. Its protein is CASKEASGNTIYF.